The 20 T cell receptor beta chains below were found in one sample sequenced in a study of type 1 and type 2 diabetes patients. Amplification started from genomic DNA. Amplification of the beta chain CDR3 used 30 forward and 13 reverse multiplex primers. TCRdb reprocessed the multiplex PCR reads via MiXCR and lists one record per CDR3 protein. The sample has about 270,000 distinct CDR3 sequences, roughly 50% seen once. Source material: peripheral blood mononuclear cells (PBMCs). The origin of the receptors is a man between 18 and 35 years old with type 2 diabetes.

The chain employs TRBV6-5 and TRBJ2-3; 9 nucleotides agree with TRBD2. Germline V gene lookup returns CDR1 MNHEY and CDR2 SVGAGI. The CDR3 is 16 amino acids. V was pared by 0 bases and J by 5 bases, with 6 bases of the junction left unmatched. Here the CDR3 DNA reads TGTGCCAGCAGTTACTCTCCAGCGGGGGGCCGAGATACGCAGTATTTT. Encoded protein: CASSYSPAGGRDTQYF.

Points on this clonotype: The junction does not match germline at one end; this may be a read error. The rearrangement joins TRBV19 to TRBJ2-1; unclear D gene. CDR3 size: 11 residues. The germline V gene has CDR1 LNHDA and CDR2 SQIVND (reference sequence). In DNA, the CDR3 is TGTGCCAGTAGTGCATACAGTGAGCAGTTCTTC. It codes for CASSAYSEQFF.

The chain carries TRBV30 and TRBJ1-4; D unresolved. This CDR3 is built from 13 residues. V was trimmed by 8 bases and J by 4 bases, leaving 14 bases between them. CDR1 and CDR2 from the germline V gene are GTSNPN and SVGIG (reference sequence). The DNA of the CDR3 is TGTGCCGAGTCGACCGGAATTAATGAAAAACTGTTTTTT. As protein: CAESTGINEKLFF.

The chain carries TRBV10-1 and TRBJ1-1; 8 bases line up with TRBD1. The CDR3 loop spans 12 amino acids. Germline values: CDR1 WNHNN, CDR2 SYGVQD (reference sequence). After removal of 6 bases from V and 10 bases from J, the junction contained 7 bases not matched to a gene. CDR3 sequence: CASSSGQGLAFF. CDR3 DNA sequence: TGCGCCAGCAGCTCCGGACAGGGCTTAGCTTTCTTT.

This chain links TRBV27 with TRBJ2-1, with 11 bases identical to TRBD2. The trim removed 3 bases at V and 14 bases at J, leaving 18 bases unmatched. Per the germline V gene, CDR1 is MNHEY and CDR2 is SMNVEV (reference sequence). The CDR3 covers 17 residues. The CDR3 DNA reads TGTGCCAGCAGTTTTCTAGCGGGGGGCTCTAATGAGCAGTTTGAGTTCTTC. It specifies CASSFLAGGSNEQFEFF.

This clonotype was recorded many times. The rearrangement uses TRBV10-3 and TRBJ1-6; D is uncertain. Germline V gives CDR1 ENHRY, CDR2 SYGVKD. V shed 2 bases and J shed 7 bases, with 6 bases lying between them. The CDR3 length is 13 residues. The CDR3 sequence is CAISEGENSPLHF. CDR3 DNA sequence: TGTGCCATCAGTGAGGGAGAAAATTCACCCCTCCACTTT.

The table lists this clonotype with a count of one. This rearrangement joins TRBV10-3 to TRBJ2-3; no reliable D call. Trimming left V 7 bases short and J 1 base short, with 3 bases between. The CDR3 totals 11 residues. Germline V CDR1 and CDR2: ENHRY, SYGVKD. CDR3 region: CAIKGTDTQYF. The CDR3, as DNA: TGTGCCATCAAAGGCACAGATACGCAGTATTTT.

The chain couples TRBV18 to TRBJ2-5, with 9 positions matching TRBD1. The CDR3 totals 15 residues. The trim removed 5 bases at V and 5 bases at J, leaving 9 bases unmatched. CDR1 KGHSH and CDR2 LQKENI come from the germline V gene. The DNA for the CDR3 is TGTGCCAGCTCAGCCCTAACAGGGGGCGGCGAGACCCAGTACTTC. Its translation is CASSALTGGGETQYF.

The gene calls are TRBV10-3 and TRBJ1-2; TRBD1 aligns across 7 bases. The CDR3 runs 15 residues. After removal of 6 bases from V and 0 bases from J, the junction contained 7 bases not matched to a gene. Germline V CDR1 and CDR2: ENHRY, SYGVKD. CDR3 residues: CAISPGQNSNYGYTF. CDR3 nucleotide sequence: TGTGCCATCAGCCCGGGACAGAACTCTAACTATGGCTACACCTTC.

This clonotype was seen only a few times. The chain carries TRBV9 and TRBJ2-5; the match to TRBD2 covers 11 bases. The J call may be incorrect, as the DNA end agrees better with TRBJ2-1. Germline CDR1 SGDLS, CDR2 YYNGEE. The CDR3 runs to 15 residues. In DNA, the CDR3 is TGTGCCAGCAGCGTAGATAGCGGGAGGGCCAATGAGCAGTTCTTC. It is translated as CASSVDSGRANEQFF.

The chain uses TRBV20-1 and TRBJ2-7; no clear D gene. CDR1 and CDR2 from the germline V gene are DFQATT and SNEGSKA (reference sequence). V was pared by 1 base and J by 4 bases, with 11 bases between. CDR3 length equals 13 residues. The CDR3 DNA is TGCAGTGCTAGAGCGGGCAATAAGTACGAGCAGTACTTC. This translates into CSARAGNKYEQYF.

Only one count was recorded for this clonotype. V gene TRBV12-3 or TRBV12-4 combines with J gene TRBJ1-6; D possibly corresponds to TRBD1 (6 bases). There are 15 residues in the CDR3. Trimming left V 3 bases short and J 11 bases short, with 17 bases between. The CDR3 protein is CASSLQGSVWPPLHF. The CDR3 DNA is TGTGCCAGCAGTTTGCAGGGGAGCGTTTGGCCACCCCTCCACTTT.

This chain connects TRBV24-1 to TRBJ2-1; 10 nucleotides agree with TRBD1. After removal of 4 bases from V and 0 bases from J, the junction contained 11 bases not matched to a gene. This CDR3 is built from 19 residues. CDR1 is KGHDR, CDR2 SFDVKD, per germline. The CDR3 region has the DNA TGTGCCACCAGTGACCGGAAACCGGGACAGGGGTCCTCCTACAATGAGCAGTTCTTC. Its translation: CATSDRKPGQGSSYNEQFF.

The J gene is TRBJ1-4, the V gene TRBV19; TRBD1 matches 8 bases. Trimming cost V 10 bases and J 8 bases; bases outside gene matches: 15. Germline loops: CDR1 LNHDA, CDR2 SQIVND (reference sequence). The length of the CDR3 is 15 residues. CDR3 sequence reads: CATCRVTGAEEKLFF. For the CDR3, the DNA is TGTGCCACCTGTCGCGTGACAGGGGCAGAAGAAAAACTGTTTTTT.

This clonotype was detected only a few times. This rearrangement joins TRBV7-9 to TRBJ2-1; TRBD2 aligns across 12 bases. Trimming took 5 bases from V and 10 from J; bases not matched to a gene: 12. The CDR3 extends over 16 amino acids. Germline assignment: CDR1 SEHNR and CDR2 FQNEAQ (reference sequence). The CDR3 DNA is TGTGCCAGCAGCCCTCCCGGACTAGCGGGATCAGGGGAGCAGTTCTTC. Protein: CASSPPGLAGSGEQFF.

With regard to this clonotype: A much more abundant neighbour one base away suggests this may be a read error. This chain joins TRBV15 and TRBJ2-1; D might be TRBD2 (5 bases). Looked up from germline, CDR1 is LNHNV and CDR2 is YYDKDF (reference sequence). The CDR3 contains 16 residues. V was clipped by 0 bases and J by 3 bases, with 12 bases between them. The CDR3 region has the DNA TGTGCCACCAGCAGAGAACGTAGTAGCGTCTACAATGAGCAGTTCTTC. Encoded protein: CATSRERSSVYNEQFF.

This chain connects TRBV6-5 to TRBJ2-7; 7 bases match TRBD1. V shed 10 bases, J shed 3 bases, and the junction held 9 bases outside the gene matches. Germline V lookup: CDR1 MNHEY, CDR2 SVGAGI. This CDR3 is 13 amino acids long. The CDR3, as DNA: TGTGCCACCGAGGGGGCAAGCAACTACGAGCAGTACTTC. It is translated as CATEGASNYEQYF.

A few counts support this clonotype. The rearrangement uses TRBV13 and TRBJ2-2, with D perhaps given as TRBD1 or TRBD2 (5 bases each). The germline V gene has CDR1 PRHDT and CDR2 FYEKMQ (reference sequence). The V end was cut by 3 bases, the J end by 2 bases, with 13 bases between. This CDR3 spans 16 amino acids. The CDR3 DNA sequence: TGTGCCAGCAGCTTGGGGACGGCTATAAACACCGGGGAGCTGTTTTTT. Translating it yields CASSLGTAINTGELFF.

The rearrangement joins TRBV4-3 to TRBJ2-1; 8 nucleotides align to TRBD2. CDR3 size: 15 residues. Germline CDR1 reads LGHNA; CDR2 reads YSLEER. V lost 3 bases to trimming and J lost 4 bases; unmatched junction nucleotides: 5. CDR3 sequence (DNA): TGCGCCAGCAGCCACCGGAGCGGGGGTTACAATGAGCAGTTCTTC. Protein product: CASSHRSGGYNEQFF.

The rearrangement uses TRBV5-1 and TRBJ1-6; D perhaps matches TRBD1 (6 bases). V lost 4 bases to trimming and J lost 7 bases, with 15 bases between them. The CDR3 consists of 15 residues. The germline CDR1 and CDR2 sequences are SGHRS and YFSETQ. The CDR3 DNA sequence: TGCGCCAGCAGCACGAACCCTACAGGGAATTCACCCCTCCACTTT. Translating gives CASSTNPTGNSPLHF.